The 14 T cell receptor beta chains below come from one sample, sequenced in a study of PD-L1 blockade in urothelial cancer. Assay used: immunoSEQ multiplex PCR; TCRdb lists only in-frame clones, some missing. The sample has about 72,000 clones, approximately 86% seen once. This sample's time point: pretreatment peripheral blood. The source was PBMCs, collected around atezolizumab (anti-PD-L1) treatment. These receptors came from a man between 60 and 70 years old with urothelial cancer.

The chain recombines TRBV19 with TRBJ1-2; D gene unclear. Trimming removed 3 bases from V and 9 bases from J, with 14 bases in between. Germline CDR1 and CDR2: LNHDA and SQIVND (reference sequence). This CDR3 has 13 amino acids. CDR3 sequence reads: CASSMGRADRYTF. CDR3 in DNA: TGTGCCAGTAGTATGGGGAGGGCCGACCGCTACACCTTC.

This clone was seen just once. The chain uses TRBV6-6 and TRBJ1-4; D is ambiguous. Trimming took off 2 bases at V and 7 bases at J, with 11 bases between the two ends. The CDR3 totals 14 residues. Germline values: CDR1 MNHNY, CDR2 SVGAGI (reference sequence). CDR3 protein: CASSYGRVGEKLFF. For the CDR3, the DNA is TGTGCCAGCAGTTACGGCCGGGTGGGTGAAAAACTGTTTTTT.

This clone was observed once. V gene TRBV6-5 combines with J gene TRBJ1-5, with D tentatively TRBD1 (6 bases). CDR3 size: 14 residues. Germline assignment: CDR1 MNHEY and CDR2 SVGAGI. V lost 7 bases and J lost 7, with 17 bases in between. CDR3 DNA sequence: TGTGCCAGCACCTCTACAGGGATGGGGCAGCCCCAGCATTTT. The encoded protein is CASTSTGMGQPQHF.

The V and J genes are TRBV29-1 and TRBJ2-1, with D uncertain. The CDR3 runs 12 residues. V was shortened by 5 bases and J by 6 bases, with 11 bases between the two germline ends. The germline gives CDR1 SQVTM, CDR2 ANQGSEA. DNA for the CDR3: TGCAGCGTTAAATGGGCCCTCAATGAGCAGTTCTTC. This codes for CSVKWALNEQFF.

The chain has TRBV5-8 and TRBJ2-5; a possible D gene is TRBD2 (5 bases). The CDR3 runs 16 residues. From germline, CDR1 is SGHTS and CDR2 YDEGEE. V was pared by 1 base and J by 1 base, with 14 bases between. CDR3 DNA sequence: TGTGCCAGCAGCTTGCGGGGTAGAAACACCCAAGAGACCCAGTACTTC. Translating gives CASSLRGRNTQETQYF.

The chain has TRBV18 and TRBJ2-2; perhaps TRBD1 as D (5 bases). This CDR3 comprises 16 residues. Germline V gene sequence: CDR1 KGHSH, CDR2 LQKENI. V lost 1 base, J lost 2 bases, and 11 bases lay in between. CDR3 residues: CASSPRGRANTGELFF. The CDR3 coding sequence is TGTGCCAGCTCACCACGGGGCAGGGCCAACACCGGGGAGCTGTTTTTT.

The genes are TRBV4-3 and TRBJ2-2; 7 nucleotides match TRBD2. The ends lost 2 bases at V and 5 bases at J; junction bases unmatched: 8. The CDR3 contains 16 residues. Germline V lookup: CDR1 LGHNA, CDR2 YSLEER. CDR3 DNA sequence: TGCGCCAGCAGCCAAAGATTAGGCGGGGGAACCGGGGAGCTGTTTTTT. As protein: CASSQRLGGGTGELFF.

This sequence joins TRBV7-2 and TRBJ2-3, with 7 bases that match TRBD1. The CDR3 has 14 amino acids. The J segment lost 0 bases and the V segment lost 3 bases, leaving 0 bases of the junction unmatched. Germline-derived CDR1 and CDR2 are SGHTA and FQGNSA. DNA of the CDR3: TGTGCCAGCAGCTTGGACAGGAGCACAGATACGCAGTATTTT. It is translated as CASSLDRSTDTQYF.

This chain connects TRBV11-3 to TRBJ2-1; maybe TRBD2 (5 bases). CDR1 is SGHNT and CDR2 is YENEEA in the germline V gene. V lost 1 base to trimming and J lost 5 bases, with 9 bases between them. CDR3 length: 14 amino acids. The chain's CDR3 is CASSLAGSNNEQFF. The CDR3 DNA follows: TGTGCCAGCAGCTTAGCGGGGTCCAACAATGAGCAGTTCTTC.

This clone was recorded once. The V gene is TRBV5-6, the J gene TRBJ2-1, with 11 nucleotides matching TRBD2. CDR1 is SGHDT, CDR2 YYEEEE, per germline. This CDR3 is built from 16 residues. V gave up 0 bases and J gave up 5 bases; unmatched junction bases: 4. In DNA, the CDR3 is TGTGCCAGCAGCTTGGCCGGGACTAGCGGCAACAATGAGCAGTTCTTC. It yields the protein CASSLAGTSGNNEQFF.

The gene calls are TRBV5-4 and TRBJ2-2, with a possible D match to TRBD1 (5 bases). Trimming left V 0 bases short and J 4 bases short, with 13 bases between. The CDR3 is 16 amino acids. Germline CDR1 and CDR2: SGHNT and YYREEE (reference sequence). The CDR3 DNA reads TGTGCCAGCAGCTTGGGGGGCGCGAGGTCCACCGGGGAGCTGTTTTTT. This gives the protein CASSLGGARSTGELFF.

The count of this clone is one. The chain carries TRBV29-1 and TRBJ2-7, with D perhaps matching TRBD2 (7 bases). The germline CDR1 and CDR2 sequences are SQVTM and ANQGSEA. Deletions cut 4 bases from V and 3 bases from J, with 16 bases between. The CDR3 consists of 14 residues. Here the CDR3 reads CSVAPRGGDYEQYF. The CDR3 DNA reads TGCAGCGTTGCCCCCAGGGGAGGGGACTACGAGCAGTACTTC.

The chain carries TRBV21-1 and TRBJ2-4; the table's D call, TRBD2, has no DNA check behind it. TRBV21-1 is a recognized pseudogene. The length of the CDR3 is 18 residues. CDR3 residues: CASSSPSRRPRSKNIQYF. As DNA, the CDR3 is TGTGCCAGCAGCAGCCCCTCACGCAGACCTCGGAGCAAAAACATTCAGTACTTC.

The rearrangement uses TRBV4-1 and TRBJ1-2, with TRBD1 matching 7 bases. The junction had 1 base not matched to a gene; V was cut back by 1 base and J by 2 bases. The CDR3 contains 14 residues. Germline assignment: CDR1 MGHRA and CDR2 YSYEKL. The CDR3 sequence is CASSQVTGNYGYTF. CDR3 DNA: TGCGCCAGCAGCCAAGTGACAGGGAACTATGGCTACACCTTC.